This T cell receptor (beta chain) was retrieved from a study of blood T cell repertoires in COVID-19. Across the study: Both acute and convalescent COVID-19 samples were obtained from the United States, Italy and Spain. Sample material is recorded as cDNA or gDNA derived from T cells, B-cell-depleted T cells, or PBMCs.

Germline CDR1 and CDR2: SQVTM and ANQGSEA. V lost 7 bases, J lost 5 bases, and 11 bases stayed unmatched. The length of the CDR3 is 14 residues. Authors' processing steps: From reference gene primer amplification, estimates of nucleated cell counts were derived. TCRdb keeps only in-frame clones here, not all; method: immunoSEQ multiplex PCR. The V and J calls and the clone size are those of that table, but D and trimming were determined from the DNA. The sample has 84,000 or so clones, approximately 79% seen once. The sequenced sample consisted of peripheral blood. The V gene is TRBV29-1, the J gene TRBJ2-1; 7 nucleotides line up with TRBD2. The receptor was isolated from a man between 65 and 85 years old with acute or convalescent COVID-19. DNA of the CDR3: TGCAGCGGCTCCCTTGGGACTACCAACAATGAGCAGTTCTTC. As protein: CSGSLGTTNNEQFF.